This entry features one T cell receptor (beta chain) sequence. The antigen is not known. The data were taken from a study of CD4 T cells in relation to SARS-CoV-2 and coronaviruses. The overall study: ViraFEST: approximately nine-day antigen culture of PBMCs, then TCR beta CDR3 sequencing. A couple of subjects were Hispanic; patients were seven or eight males and a handful of females. General observations from the study: Crossreactivity was assessed only for spike protein, not other viral proteins.

Profiled with immunoSEQ multiplex PCR; TCRdb holds only in-frame clones, not every one. The data show 37,000 or so clones, roughly 84% seen once. The germline CDR1 and CDR2 sequences are SGHAT and FQNNGV. The V gene end was trimmed by 5 bases and the J gene end by 5 bases; junction bases not matched to a gene: 6. CDR3 length: 16 residues. The sample was naive CD4+ T cells from PBMCs, cultured in vitro. The sample's subset: naive CD4+ T cells isolated by negative enrichment. The chain carries TRBV11-2 and TRBJ2-2; 12 bases agree with TRBD1. The sequence came from an adult with COVID-19. DNA of the CDR3: TGTGCCAGCAGCCCAGGGACAGGGGGCCGGACCGGGGAGCTGTTTTTT. As protein: CASSPGTGGRTGELFF.